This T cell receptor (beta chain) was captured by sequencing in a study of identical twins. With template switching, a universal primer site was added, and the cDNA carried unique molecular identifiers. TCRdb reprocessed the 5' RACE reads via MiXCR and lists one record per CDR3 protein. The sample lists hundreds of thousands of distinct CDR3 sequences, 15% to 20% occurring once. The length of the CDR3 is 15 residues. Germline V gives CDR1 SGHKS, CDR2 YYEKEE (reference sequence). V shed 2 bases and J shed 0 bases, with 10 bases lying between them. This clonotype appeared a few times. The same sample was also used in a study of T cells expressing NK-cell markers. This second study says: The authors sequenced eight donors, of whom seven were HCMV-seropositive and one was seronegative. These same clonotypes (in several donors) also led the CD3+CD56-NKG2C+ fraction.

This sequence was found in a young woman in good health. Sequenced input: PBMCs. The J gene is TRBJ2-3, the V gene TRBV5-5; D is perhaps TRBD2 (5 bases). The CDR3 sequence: CASSFQRYSTDTQYF. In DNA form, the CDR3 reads TGTGCCAGCAGCTTCCAGCGGTATAGCACAGATACGCAGTATTTT.